A single sample is the source of the 18 T cell receptor beta chains below, sequenced in a study of blood T cells in healthy people across ages (dated by TCRdb to about 2015). The library was prepared using 5' RACE. These reads were obtained on an Illumina HiSeq 2500. A second PCR of about 7 to 12 cycles was run with a J-beta primer mix and a sample-barcoded 5' primer. In TCRdb, the public reads were trimmed at Q25 with fastp and aligned with MiXCR, with productive beta chains retained. Each entry merges the rows of one CDR3 protein and shows their most common DNA and genes. A total of around 780,000 distinct CDR3 sequences appear in this sample, approximately 24% of them only once. Around 3% of the sample lies in the top ten. Separately, the same data were catalogued under a study of T cells of mothers and their children.

The sequenced material came from blood. The receptor set was obtained from a boy between 10 and 17 years old in good health.

The V and J genes are TRBV5-1 and TRBJ1-2, with TRBD1 matching 8 bases. The CDR3 is made up of 13 amino acids. V dropped 5 bases and J dropped 6; count of bases not matched to a gene: 6. The V gene's germline CDR1 is SGHRS and CDR2 YFSETQ. As DNA, the CDR3 is TGCGCCAGCAGACTGGGACAGGATAATGGCTACACCTTC. Translation: CASRLGQDNGYTF.

The rearrangement joins TRBV2 to TRBJ1-6; 10 bases match TRBD1. The V segment lost 6 bases and the J segment 11 bases; nucleotides outside the gene matches: 7. CDR1 SNHLY and CDR2 FYNNEI come from the germline V gene. This CDR3 region has 14 residues. As DNA, the CDR3 is TGTGCCAGCAGGAGGACAGGGGGAAAGGCACCCCTCCACTTT. It codes for CASRRTGGKAPLHF.

The chain links TRBV7-9 to TRBJ2-3; TRBD2 is a possible D gene (6 bases). The V gene's germline CDR1 is SEHNR and CDR2 FQNEAQ (reference sequence). This CDR3 has 15 residues. The V end was cut by 3 bases, the J end by 14 bases, with 24 bases between. The CDR3 loop reads CASSLGGNSGALRYF. The CDR3 nucleotides are TGTGCCAGCAGCTTGGGGGGAAATAGCGGTGCCTTGAGGTATTTT. Together with reference TRBV7-9 and TRBJ2-3, the CDR3 gives the full variable domain: DTGVSQNPRHKITKRGQNVTFRCDPISEHNRLYWYRQTLGQGPEFLTYFQNEAQLEKSRLLSDRFSAERPKGSFSTLEIQRTEQGDSAMYLCASSLGGNSGALRYFGPGTRLTVL.

This clonotype was picked up a small number of times. V is TRBV20-1 and J is TRBJ2-1, with 7 nucleotides matching TRBD2. The J call is doubtful: the DNA matches TRBJ2-7 better. The CDR3 spans 10 residues. Germline V gene sequence: CDR1 DFQATT, CDR2 SNEGSKA (reference sequence). CDR3 in DNA: TGCAGTGCCGGAGCGGGGGAGCAGTACTTC. Protein sequence: CSAGAGEQYF.

The rearrangement links TRBV13 to TRBJ1-3; no definite D call. Trimming removed 6 bases from V and 6 bases from J, with 9 bases in between. The CDR3 is 12 amino acids. Germline V gene sequence: CDR1 PRHDT, CDR2 FYEKMQ (reference sequence). The CDR3 bases are TGTGCCAGCAGAGAGGGCCCAAACACCATATATTTT. It specifies CASREGPNTIYF.

V is TRBV7-9 and J is TRBJ2-7; no reliable D call. Trimming removed 4 bases from V and 3 bases from J, with 13 bases in between. CDR1 and CDR2 from the germline V gene are SEHNR and FQNEAQ (reference sequence). The length of the CDR3 is 14 residues. CDR3 in amino acids: CASSSLKGGYEQYF. CDR3 sequence (DNA): TGTGCCAGCAGCTCCCTTAAGGGCGGCTACGAGCAGTACTTC.

With regard to this clonotype: A clone one base away is much larger, so this may be a read error. V gene TRBV2 combines with J gene TRBJ2-1, with D uncertain. Germline CDR1 is SNHLY and CDR2 is FYNNEI. The V end was cut by 3 bases, the J end by 5 bases, with 8 bases between. This CDR3 has 13 residues. CDR3 sequence reads: CASSDLAHNEQFF. The CDR3 nucleotides read TGTGCCAGCAGTGATTTGGCCCACAATGAGCAGTTCTTC.

CDR3 in amino acids: CASRAGGEDEQFF. In DNA, the CDR3 is TGCGCCAGCAGAGCGGGGGGCGAGGATGAGCAGTTCTTC. The chain carries TRBV5-1 and TRBJ2-1; 9 nucleotides agree with TRBD2. Germline CDR1 is SGHRS and CDR2 is YFSETQ. The CDR3 spans 13 residues. V was pared by 5 bases and J by 8 bases, with 5 bases of the junction left unmatched.

This clonotype was recorded many times. This chain joins TRBV14 and TRBJ2-4; 8 bases map to TRBD1. The CDR3 is 19 residues long. Per the germline V gene, CDR1 is SGHDN and CDR2 is FVKESK. Losses at the gene ends were 1 base for V and 3 bases for J; bases not matched to a gene: 14. The CDR3 sequence: CASSQAFADRVGGKNIQYF. DNA for the CDR3: TGTGCCAGCAGCCAAGCTTTTGCGGACAGGGTTGGGGGCAAAAACATTCAGTACTTC.

The chain recombines TRBV4-1 with TRBJ2-1, with no clear D. Trimming shortened V by 4 bases and J by 8 bases, and 6 bases separated the two germline ends. Per the germline V gene, CDR1 is MGHRA and CDR2 is YSYEKL. This CDR3 comprises 11 residues. In DNA, the CDR3 is TGCGCCAGCAGCCGGTGCGATGAGCAGTTCTTC. As protein: CASSRCDEQFF.

This clonotype was seen many times. The CDR3 sequence is CASSASGTQETQYF. For the CDR3, the DNA is TGTGCCAGCAGCGCCTCGGGGACGCAAGAGACCCAGTACTTC. The rearrangement joins TRBV11-2 to TRBJ2-5; D might be TRBD1 or TRBD2, each matching 5 bases. The CDR3 consists of 14 residues. The germline CDR1 and CDR2 sequences are SGHAT and FQNNGV. The V end was cut by 5 bases, the J end by 2 bases, with 12 bases between.

The chain has TRBV20-1 and TRBJ2-7; TRBD2 agrees at 9 bases. The CDR3 loop spans 13 amino acids. CDR1 and CDR2 (germline): DFQATT, SNEGSKA (reference sequence). With V trimmed by 6 bases and J by 3 bases, 6 bases remained unmatched. The DNA for the CDR3 is TGCAGTGCCCCAGCACTAGCGGGCTACGAGCAGTACTTC. Translation: CSAPALAGYEQYF.

The DNA of the CDR3 is TGCGCCAGCAGCTTGGAAGGAGGGGGGCCCTACGAGCAGTACTTC. Amino acid sequence: CASSLEGGGPYEQYF. V usage is TRBV5-1 and J usage is TRBJ2-5; D might be TRBD1 or TRBD2, each matching 6 bases. TRBJ2-7 matches the DNA end more closely, so the J call is doubtful. The length of the CDR3 is 15 residues. Per the germline V gene, CDR1 is SGHRS and CDR2 is YFSETQ.

The chain joins TRBV2 to TRBJ2-5, with a tentative D call TRBD2 (6 bases). Germline lookup yields CDR1 SNHLY and CDR2 FYNNEI. Trimming pared 5 bases from V and 5 bases from J, leaving 15 bases between. The CDR3 totals 14 residues. The CDR3 DNA is TGTGCCAGCAGTAAGGGACTGGCGCGGGAGACCCAGTACTTC. It translates to CASSKGLARETQYF.

The chain joins TRBV27 to TRBJ2-5; 11 bases line up with TRBD1. The J call may not be correct, given that the DNA end is closer to TRBJ2-7. The CDR3 covers 18 residues. The germline V gene has CDR1 MNHEY and CDR2 SMNVEV (reference sequence). The chain's CDR3 is CASSSNPGQGVGSYEQYF. In DNA form, the CDR3 reads TGTGCCAGCAGTTCCAATCCGGGACAGGGGGTCGGCTCCTACGAGCAGTACTTC.

The V gene is TRBV4-2, the J gene TRBJ2-3; no definite D call. The CDR3 covers 15 residues. V lost 0 bases and J lost 0, with 7 bases in between. Germline CDR1 is LGHNA and CDR2 is YNFKEQ. CDR3 protein: CASSQEASSTDTQYF. Written as DNA, the CDR3 is TGTGCCAGCAGCCAAGAGGCTAGTAGCACAGATACGCAGTATTTT.

The chain has TRBV10-3 and TRBJ1-1, with D tentatively TRBD1 (6 bases). CDR3 size: 13 residues. Germline V gene lookup returns CDR1 ENHRY and CDR2 SYGVKD. V was cut by 7 bases and J by 4 bases, with 13 bases left in between. The DNA for the CDR3 is TGTGCCATCACGGGGGGGCATAGCACTGAAGCTTTCTTT. Protein product: CAITGGHSTEAFF.

This clonotype was counted only a few times. V is TRBV12-3 or TRBV12-4 and J is TRBJ2-7, with D maybe TRBD1 (6 bases). Trimming cost V 1 base and J 2 bases, with 9 bases left between them. The CDR3 is 14 residues long. DNA for the CDR3: TGTGCCAGCAGTTTAGGACAGGCACCCTACGAGCAGTACTTC. As protein: CASSLGQAPYEQYF.